The sequence of this T cell receptor (beta chain) was determined in a study of neoadjuvant anti-PD-1 for oral cavity cancer. Study-level background: Patients without progression got a fourth dose around day 43.

This CDR3 is 15 amino acids long. CDR1 and CDR2 from the germline V gene are SGHTA and FQGTGA. The V and J ends lost 5 bases and 3 bases respectively, with 11 bases between them. PBMC libraries mostly used 480 ng of input genomic DNA, with six replicates per sample. Sequenced by immunoSEQ multiplex PCR; TCRdb stores in-frame clones only, minus some. This sample yields some 9,800 clones, of which under 75% are seen a single time; about 4.5% belongs to the top ten. Time point reported: after neoadjuvant nivolumab, at surgical resection. No culture or expansion preceded analysis of these blood cells. The chain combines TRBV7-3 with TRBJ1-6; a possible D gene is TRBD1 (5 bases). This TCR came from a person aged 40 to 85 with oral cavity squamous cell carcinoma. Source: PBMCs, taken after nivolumab (anti-PD-1) treatment. In nucleotides, the CDR3 is TGTGCCAGCAGCCGGCAGGGAGACTATAATTCACCCCTCCACTTT. It yields the protein CASSRQGDYNSPLHF.